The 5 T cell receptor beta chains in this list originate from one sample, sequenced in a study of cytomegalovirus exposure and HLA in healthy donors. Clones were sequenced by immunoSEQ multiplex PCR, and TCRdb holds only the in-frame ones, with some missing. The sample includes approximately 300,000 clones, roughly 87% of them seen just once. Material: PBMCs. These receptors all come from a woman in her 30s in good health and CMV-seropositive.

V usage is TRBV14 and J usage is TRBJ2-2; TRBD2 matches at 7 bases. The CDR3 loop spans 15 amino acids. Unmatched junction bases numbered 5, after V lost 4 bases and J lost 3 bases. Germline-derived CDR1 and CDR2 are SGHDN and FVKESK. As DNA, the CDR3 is TGTGCCAGCAGCCCGGGACTACCGTACACCGGGGAGCTGTTTTTT. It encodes CASSPGLPYTGELFF.

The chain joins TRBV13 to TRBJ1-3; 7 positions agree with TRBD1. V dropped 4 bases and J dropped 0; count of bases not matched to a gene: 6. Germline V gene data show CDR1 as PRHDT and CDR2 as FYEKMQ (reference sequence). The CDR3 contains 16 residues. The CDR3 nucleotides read TGTGCCAGCAGCTGGGGACAGCCTCTCTCTGGAAACACCATATATTTT. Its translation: CASSWGQPLSGNTIYF. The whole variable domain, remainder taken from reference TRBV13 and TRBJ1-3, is AAGVIQSPRHLIKEKRETATLKCYPIPRHDTVYWYQQGPGQDPQFLISFYEKMQSDKGSIPDRFSAQQFSDYHSELNMSSLELGDSALYFCASSWGQPLSGNTIYFGEGSWLTVV.

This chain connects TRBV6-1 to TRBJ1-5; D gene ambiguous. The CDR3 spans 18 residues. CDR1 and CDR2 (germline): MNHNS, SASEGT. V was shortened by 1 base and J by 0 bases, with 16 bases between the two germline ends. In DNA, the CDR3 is TGTGCCAGCAGTGAAGGGTGGTCCCTTAGATATAGCAATCAGCCCCAGCATTTT. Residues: CASSEGWSLRYSNQPQHF.

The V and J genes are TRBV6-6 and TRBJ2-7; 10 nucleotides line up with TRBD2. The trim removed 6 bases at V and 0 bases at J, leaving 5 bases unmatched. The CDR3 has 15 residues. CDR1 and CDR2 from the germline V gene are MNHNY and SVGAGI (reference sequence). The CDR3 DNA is TGTGCCAGCAGCTTGACTAGCGGGCCCTCCTACGAGCAGTACTTC. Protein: CASSLTSGPSYEQYF.

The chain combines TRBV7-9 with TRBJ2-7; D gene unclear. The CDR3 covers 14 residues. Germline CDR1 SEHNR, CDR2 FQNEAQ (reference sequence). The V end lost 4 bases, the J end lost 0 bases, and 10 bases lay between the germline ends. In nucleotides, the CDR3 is TGTGCCAGCAGCTCCCGGGCAGGCTCCTACGAGCAGTACTTC. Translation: CASSSRAGSYEQYF.